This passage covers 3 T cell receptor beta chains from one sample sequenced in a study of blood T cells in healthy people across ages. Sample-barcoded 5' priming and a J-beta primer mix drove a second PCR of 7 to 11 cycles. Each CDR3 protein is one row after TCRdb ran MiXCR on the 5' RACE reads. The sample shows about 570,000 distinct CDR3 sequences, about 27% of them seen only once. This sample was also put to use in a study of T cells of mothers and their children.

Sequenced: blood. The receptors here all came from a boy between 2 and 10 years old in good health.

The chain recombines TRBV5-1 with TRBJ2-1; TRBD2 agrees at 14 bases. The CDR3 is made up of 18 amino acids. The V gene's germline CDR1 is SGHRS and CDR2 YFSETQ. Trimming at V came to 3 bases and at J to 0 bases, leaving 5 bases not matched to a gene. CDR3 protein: CASSYRGLAGVSYNEQFF. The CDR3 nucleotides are TGCGCCAGCAGCTATCGGGGACTAGCGGGAGTCTCCTACAATGAGCAGTTCTTC.

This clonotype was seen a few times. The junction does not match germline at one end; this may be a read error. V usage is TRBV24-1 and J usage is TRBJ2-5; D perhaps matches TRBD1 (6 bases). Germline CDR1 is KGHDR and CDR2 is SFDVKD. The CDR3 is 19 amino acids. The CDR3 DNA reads TGTACCACCAGTGATCCGGACAGACTCCCATCGTCTAGCCAAGAGACCCAGTACTTC. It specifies CTTSDPDRLPSSSQETQYF.

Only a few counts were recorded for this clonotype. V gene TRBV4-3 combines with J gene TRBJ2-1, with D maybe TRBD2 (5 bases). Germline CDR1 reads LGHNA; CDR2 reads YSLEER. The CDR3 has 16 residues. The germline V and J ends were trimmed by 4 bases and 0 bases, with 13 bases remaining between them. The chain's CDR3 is CASSLRLLSSYNEQFF. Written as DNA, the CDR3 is TGCGCCAGCAGCCTTAGACTACTAAGCTCCTACAATGAGCAGTTCTTC.